Listed below are T cell receptor beta chains from one sample, sequenced in a study of memory CD4+ T cells and cytomegalovirus serostatus. Measured with immunoSEQ multiplex PCR; TCRdb has only the in-frame clones, and not every one. The sample gives 45,000 to 50,000 clones, around four fifths of which show up once; approximately 0.6% is in the top ten. Sequencing was carried out using memory CD4+ T cells from blood. Receptors were obtained from an adult in good health and CMV-seronegative. CDR3s include the opening cysteine and the closing phenylalanine or tryptophan. Fields, in order: J gene, V gene, CDR3 protein.

j_call: TRBJ2-3; v_call: TRBV7-9; cdr3_aa: CASSRGGADTQYF
j_call: TRBJ1-1; v_call: TRBV29-1; cdr3_aa: CSGGDGRVWMNTEAFF
j_call: TRBJ2-3; v_call: TRBV4-1; cdr3_aa: CASSQEAGGGGSTDTQYF
j_call: TRBJ1-1; v_call: TRBV6-1; cdr3_aa: CATQKMGGLMTEAFF
j_call: TRBJ1-1; v_call: TRBV30; cdr3_aa: CARRGGRDTEAFF
j_call: TRBJ2-3; v_call: TRBV7-2; cdr3_aa: CASSISFTGGGDTQYF
j_call: TRBJ1-3; v_call: TRBV4-2; cdr3_aa: CASSQGQVGGNTIYF
j_call: TRBJ1-2; v_call: TRBV18; cdr3_aa: CASSPDVNYGYTF
j_call: TRBJ1-4; v_call: TRBV30; cdr3_aa: CALGGRSEKLFF
j_call: TRBJ1-1; v_call: TRBV2; cdr3_aa: CASSPPWGSRGTEAFF
j_call: TRBJ2-7; v_call: TRBV5-1; cdr3_aa: CASSESGGVYEQYF
j_call: TRBJ1-2; v_call: TRBV7-2; cdr3_aa: CASRGATSGYTF
j_call: TRBJ2-3; v_call: TRBV5-6; cdr3_aa: CASSLDAGRPSSTDTQYF
j_call: TRBJ1-1; v_call: TRBV7-3; cdr3_aa: CASSLNQGTEAFF